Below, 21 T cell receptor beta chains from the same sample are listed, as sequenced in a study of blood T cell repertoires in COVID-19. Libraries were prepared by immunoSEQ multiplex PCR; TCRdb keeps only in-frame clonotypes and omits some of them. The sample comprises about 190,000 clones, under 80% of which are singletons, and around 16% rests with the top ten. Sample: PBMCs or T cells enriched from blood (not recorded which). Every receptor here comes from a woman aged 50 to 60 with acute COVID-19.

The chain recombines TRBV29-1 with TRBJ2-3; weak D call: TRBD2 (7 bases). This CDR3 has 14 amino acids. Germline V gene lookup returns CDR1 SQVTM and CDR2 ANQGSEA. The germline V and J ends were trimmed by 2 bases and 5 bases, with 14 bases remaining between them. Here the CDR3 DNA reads TGCAGCGTTGAACGGGGGGCGGGTGGAGATACGCAGTATTTT. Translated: CSVERGAGGDTQYF.

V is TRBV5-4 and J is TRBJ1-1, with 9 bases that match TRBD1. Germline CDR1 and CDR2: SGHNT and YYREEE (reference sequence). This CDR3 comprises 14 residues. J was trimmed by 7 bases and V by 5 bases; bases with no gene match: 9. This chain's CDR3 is CASSYDRGLDEAFF. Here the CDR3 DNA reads TGTGCCAGCAGTTACGACAGGGGGTTAGATGAAGCTTTCTTT.

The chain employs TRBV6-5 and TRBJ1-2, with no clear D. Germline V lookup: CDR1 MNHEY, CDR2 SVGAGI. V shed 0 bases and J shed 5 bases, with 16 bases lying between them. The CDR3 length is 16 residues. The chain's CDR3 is CASSYSWADSGYGYTF. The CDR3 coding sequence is TGTGCCAGCAGTTACTCCTGGGCGGACTCGGGGTATGGCTACACCTTC.

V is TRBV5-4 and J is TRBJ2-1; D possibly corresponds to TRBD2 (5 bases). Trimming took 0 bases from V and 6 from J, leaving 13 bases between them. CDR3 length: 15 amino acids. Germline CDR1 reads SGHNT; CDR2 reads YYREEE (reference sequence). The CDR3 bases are TGTGCCAGCAGCTTGGCCGCATCGGGATCCAATGAGCAGTTCTTC. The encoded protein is CASSLAASGSNEQFF.

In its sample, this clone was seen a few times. Here the CDR3 reads CASSFPSGGAKSYNEQFF. The CDR3 DNA sequence: TGTGCCAGCAGTTTTCCTAGCGGGGGGGCTAAATCCTACAATGAGCAGTTCTTC. The rearrangement uses TRBV28 and TRBJ2-1; 12 bases line up with TRBD2. Looked up from germline, CDR1 is MDHEN and CDR2 is SYDVKM. Trimming cost V 3 bases and J 1 base; bases outside gene matches: 7. The CDR3 consists of 18 residues.

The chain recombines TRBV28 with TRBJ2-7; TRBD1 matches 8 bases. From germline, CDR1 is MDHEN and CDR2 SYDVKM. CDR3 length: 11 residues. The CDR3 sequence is CASSSGTGHSV. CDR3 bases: TGTGCCAGCAGCTCCGGGACAGGCCATAGCGTC.

The CDR3 bases are TGTGCCACCAGTGATTTGACAGGAATGGCTTCACCCCTCCACTTT. Encoded protein: CATSDLTGMASPLHF. The V call is TRBV24-1, the J call TRBJ1-6, with D possibly matching TRBD1 (5 bases). In germline, CDR1 is KGHDR, CDR2 SFDVKD. V lost 0 bases and J 9 bases, leaving 11 bases between the germline ends. The CDR3 has 15 residues.

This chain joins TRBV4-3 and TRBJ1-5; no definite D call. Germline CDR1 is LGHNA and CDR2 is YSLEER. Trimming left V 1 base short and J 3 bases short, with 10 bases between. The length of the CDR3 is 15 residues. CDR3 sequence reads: CASSQGVALNQPQHF. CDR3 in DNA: TGCGCCAGCAGCCAAGGGGTAGCGCTCAATCAGCCCCAGCATTTT.

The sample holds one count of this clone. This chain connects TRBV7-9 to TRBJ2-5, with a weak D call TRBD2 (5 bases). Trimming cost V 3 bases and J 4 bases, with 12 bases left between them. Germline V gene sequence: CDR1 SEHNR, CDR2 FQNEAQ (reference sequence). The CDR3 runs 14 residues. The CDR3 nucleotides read TGTGCCAGCAGCTTTCTGGGTGAGGGAGAGACCCAGTACTTC. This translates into CASSFLGEGETQYF.

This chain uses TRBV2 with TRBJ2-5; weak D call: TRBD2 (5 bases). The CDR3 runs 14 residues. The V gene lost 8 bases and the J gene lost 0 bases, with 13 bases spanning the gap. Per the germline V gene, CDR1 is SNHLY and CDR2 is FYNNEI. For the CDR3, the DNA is TGTGCCAGCGCAAGCCGAGGGTACCAAGAGACCCAGTACTTC. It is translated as CASASRGYQETQYF. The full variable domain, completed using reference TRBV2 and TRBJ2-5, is EPEVTQTPSHQVTQMGQEVILRCVPISNHLYFYWYRQILGQKVEFLVSFYNNEISEKSEIFDDQFSVERPDGSNFTLKIRSTKLEDSAMYFCASASRGYQETQYFGPGTRLLVL.

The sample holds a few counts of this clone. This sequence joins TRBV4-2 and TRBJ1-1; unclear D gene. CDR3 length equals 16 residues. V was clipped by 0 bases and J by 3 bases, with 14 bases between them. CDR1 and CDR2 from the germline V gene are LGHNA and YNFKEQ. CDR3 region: CASSQDLNWRDTEAFF. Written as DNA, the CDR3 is TGTGCCAGCAGCCAAGATCTAAACTGGAGGGACACTGAAGCTTTCTTT.

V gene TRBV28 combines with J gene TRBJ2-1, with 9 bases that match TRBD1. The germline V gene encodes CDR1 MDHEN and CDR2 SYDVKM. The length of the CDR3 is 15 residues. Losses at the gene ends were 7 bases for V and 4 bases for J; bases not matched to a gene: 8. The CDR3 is CASTPPGTGYNEQFF. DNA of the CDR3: TGTGCCAGCACCCCCCCCGGGACAGGGTACAATGAGCAGTTCTTC.

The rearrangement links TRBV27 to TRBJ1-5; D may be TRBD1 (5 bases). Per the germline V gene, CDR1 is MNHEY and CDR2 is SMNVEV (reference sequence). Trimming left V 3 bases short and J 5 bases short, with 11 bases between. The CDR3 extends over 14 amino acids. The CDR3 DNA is TGTGCCAGCAGTTTGGGGGGGTTAGATCAGCCCCAGCATTTT. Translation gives CASSLGGLDQPQHF.

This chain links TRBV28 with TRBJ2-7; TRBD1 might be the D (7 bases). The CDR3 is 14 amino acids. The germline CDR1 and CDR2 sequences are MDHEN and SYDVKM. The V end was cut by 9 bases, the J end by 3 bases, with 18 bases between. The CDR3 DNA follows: TGTGCCAGTTCTTCTCAGGGGGGACTCTACGAGCAGTACGTC. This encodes CASSSQGGLYEQYV.

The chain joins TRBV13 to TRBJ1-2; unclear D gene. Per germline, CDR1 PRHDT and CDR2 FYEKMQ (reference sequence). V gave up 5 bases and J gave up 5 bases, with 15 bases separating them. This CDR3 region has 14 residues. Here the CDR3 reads CASSIDRTAYGYTF. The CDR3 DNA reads TGTGCCAGCAGCATCGACCGGACTGCTTATGGCTACACCTTC.

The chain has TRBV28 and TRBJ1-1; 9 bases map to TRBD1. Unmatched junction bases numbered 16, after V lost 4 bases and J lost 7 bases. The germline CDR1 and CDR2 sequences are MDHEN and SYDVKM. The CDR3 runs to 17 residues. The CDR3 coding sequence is TGTGCCAGCAGTTCCCCACAGGGGGCGATGGGGTTTGGTGAAGCTTTCTTT. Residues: CASSSPQGAMGFGEAFF. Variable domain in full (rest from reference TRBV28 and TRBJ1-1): DVKVTQSSRYLVKRTGEKVFLECVQDMDHENMFWYRQDPGLGLRLIYFSYDVKMKEKGDIPEGYSVSREKKERFSLILESASTNQTSMYLCASSSPQGAMGFGEAFFGQGTRLTVV.

In DNA, the CDR3 is TGTGCCAGCAGCCAGGCTGGGGAGTCTACCTTC. Its protein is CASSQAGESTF. The chain carries TRBV7-9 and TRBJ1-2; D is uncertain. The CDR3 is 11 amino acids. Trimming removed 5 bases from V and 14 bases from J, with 15 bases in between. Per germline, CDR1 SEHNR and CDR2 FQNEAQ (reference sequence).

The CDR3 region has the DNA TGTGCCAGTAGTCGACTAGCGAGTAGAGGTGAGCAGTTCTTC. Translated, it gives CASSRLASRGEQFF. This rearrangement joins TRBV19 to TRBJ2-1; 8 bases are shared with TRBD2. Germline assignment: CDR1 LNHDA and CDR2 SQIVND (reference sequence). The CDR3 is 14 amino acids. Trimming removed 5 bases from V and 9 bases from J; junction bases left unmatched: 9.

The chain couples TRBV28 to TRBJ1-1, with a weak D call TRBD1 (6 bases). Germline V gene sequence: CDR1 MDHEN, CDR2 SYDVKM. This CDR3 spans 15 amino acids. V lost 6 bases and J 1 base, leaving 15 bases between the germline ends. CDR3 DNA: TGTGCCAGCAGGCAGACAACAGGGAGGAACACTGAAGCTTTCTTT. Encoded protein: CASRQTTGRNTEAFF.

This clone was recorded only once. For the CDR3, the DNA is TGTGCCAGCAGCTTAATCGCAGGGGGAGTAGGGAATTCACCCCTCCACTTT. Its translation: CASSLIAGGVGNSPLHF. The chain combines TRBV11-2 with TRBJ1-6; TRBD1 aligns across 7 bases. V dropped 2 bases and J dropped 7; count of bases not matched to a gene: 11. This CDR3 is 17 amino acids long. Per germline, CDR1 SGHAT and CDR2 FQNNGV.

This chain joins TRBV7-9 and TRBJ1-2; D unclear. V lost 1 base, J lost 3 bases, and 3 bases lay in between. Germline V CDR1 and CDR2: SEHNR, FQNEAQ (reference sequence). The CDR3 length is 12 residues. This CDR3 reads CASSLGDYGYTF. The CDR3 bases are TGTGCCAGCAGCTTAGGAGACTATGGCTACACCTTC.